Listed below are T cell receptor beta chains from one sample, sequenced in a study of cytomegalovirus exposure and HLA in healthy donors. TCRdb's table, derived via immunoSEQ multiplex PCR, lists solely in-frame clones and lacks some. Its clone listing holds around 190,000 clones. The material sequenced was PBMCs. The origin of the receptors is a woman in her thirties in good health and CMV-seropositive. CDR3s include the opening cysteine and the closing phenylalanine or tryptophan. The D gene is left open where the match is weak.

TRBD1	TRBV6-6	TRBJ1-2	CASSQPATGAGVSTF	TGTGCCAGCAGTCAACCGGCGACAGGGGCCGGGGTGTCGACCTTC
TRBD1	TRBV2	TRBJ1-2	CASPWGLNRDSLIAGQLTNYGYTF	TGTGCCAGCCCTTGGGGGTTAAATAGGGACAGTTTGATTGCGGGCCAACTGACTAACTATGGCTACACCTTC
TRBD1	TRBV6-1	TRBJ2-5	CASSARTGQETQYF	TGTGCCAGCAGTGCCCGGACAGGACAAGAGACCCAGTACTTC
TRBD1	TRBV6-1	TRBJ1-4	CASSASGTGINEKLFF	TGTGCCAGCAGTGCTTCAGGGACAGGGATAAATGAAAAACTGTTTTTT
NA	TRBV28	TRBJ2-7	CASSLIMSSYEQYF	TGTGCCAGCAGTTTGATAATGAGCTCCTACGAGCAGTACTTC
TRBD1	TRBV6-1	TRBJ2-7	CASSEFPLRGRQYF	TGTGCCAGCAGTGAATTCCCCCTGAGGGGGCGTCAGTACTTC
TRBD1	TRBV5-1	TRBJ2-7	CASSRGQGVSTYEQYF	TGCGCCAGCAGCCGTGGACAGGGGGTTTCCACCTACGAGCAGTACTTC
NA	TRBV2	TRBJ2-5	CASSERGSGRTQYF	TGTGCCAGCAGTGAAAGGGGGTCCGGCAGGACCCAGTACTTC
TRBD2	TRBV5-4	TRBJ2-7	CASSLGGGPYEQYF	TGTGCCAGCAGCTTGGGGGGAGGGCCGTACGAGCAGTACTTC
NA	TRBV18	TRBJ2-2	CASSPVLAPTGELFF	TGTGCCAGCTCACCAGTGTTAGCGCCCACCGGGGAGCTGTTTTTT
TRBD2	TRBV7-7	TRBJ2-7	CASSLLAGDEQYF	TGTGCCAGCAGTCTCCTAGCGGGAGACGAGCAGTACTTC
TRBD1	TRBV15	TRBJ2-3	CATSRSAQGAGADTQYF	TGTGCCACCAGCAGATCAGCACAGGGGGCTGGAGCAGATACGCAGTATTTT
NA	TRBV7-9	TRBJ1-4	CASSSQGNEKLFF	TGTGCCAGCAGCTCCCAGGGAAATGAAAAACTGTTTTTT
TRBD1	TRBV10-2	TRBJ2-3	CATRQGSTDTQYF	TGCGCCACTCGACAGGGGAGCACAGATACGCAGTATTTT
TRBD2	TRBV5-4	TRBJ2-1	CASSWGLVRPQFF	TGTGCCAGCAGCTGGGGACTAGTCCGTCCCCAGTTCTTC
TRBD2	TRBV5-1	TRBJ2-6	CASSPRETVPSGANVLTF	TGCGCCAGCAGCCCGCGGGAGACAGTCCCGTCTGGGGCCAACGTCCTGACTTTC
TRBD1	TRBV6-1	TRBJ1-6	CASRGGTGFDSPLHF	TGTGCCAGCAGGGGGGGGACAGGGTTCGATTCACCCCTCCACTTT
NA	TRBV2	TRBJ2-7	CASSEGSLHSYEQYF	TGTGCCAGCAGTGAGGGCAGCCTACACTCCTACGAGCAGTACTTC
NA	TRBV6-1	TRBJ1-5	CASSEVEIHQPQHF	TGTGCCAGCAGTGAAGTAGAGATCCATCAGCCCCAGCATTTT
NA	TRBV7-9	TRBJ2-7	CASSSHESGYEQYF	TGTGCCAGCAGCTCGCACGAATCGGGCTACGAGCAGTACTTC
TRBD2	TRBV2	TRBJ2-7	CASGPTSGRPHEQYF	TGTGCCAGCGGCCCGACTAGCGGGAGGCCCCACGAGCAGTACTTC
TRBD1	TRBV29-1	TRBJ2-5	CSGGQAPGETQYF	TGCAGCGGGGGACAGGCCCCTGGGGAGACCCAGTACTTC
NA	TRBV9	TRBJ1-5	CASSTPTEQPQHF	TGTGCCAGCAGCACCCCAACTGAACAGCCCCAGCATTTT
TRBD1	TRBV5-1	TRBJ2-5	CASSLAVDRMETQYF	TGCGCCAGCAGCTTGGCCGTGGACAGGATGGAGACCCAGTACTTC
NA	TRBV28	TRBJ1-5	CASSLELGAAERSNQPQHF	TGTGCCAGCAGCCTCGAATTGGGGGCAGCCGAGCGTAGCAATCAGCCCCAGCATTTT
NA	TRBV10-3	TRBJ1-4	CAISPGPERNEKLFF	TGTGCCATCAGTCCGGGCCCGGAGCGGAATGAAAAACTGTTTTTT